This T cell receptor beta chain was recorded in a study of blood T cell repertoires in COVID-19. Background on the study: Some COVID-19 samples were acute and others convalescent; all came from the United States, Italy and Spain. From T cells, B-cell-depleted T cells, or PBMCs came the material, which was cDNA or gDNA.

Trimming shortened V by 6 bases and J by 2 bases, and 11 bases separated the two germline ends. CDR1 and CDR2 (germline): SEHNR, FQNEAQ (reference sequence). The CDR3 contains 13 residues. Clinical history as reported by participants underpinned cohort assignment. Assay used: immunoSEQ multiplex PCR; TCRdb lists only in-frame clones, some missing. Among about 210,000 clones, approximately 90% were seen once, and the ten largest hold around a tenth. The receptor was isolated from a man younger than 35 with acute COVID-19. The specimen sequenced was PBMCs or T cells enriched from blood (not recorded which). The chain employs TRBV7-9 and TRBJ2-7, with a weak D call TRBD1 (5 bases). The CDR3 sequence: CASSNTGPYEQYF. As DNA, the CDR3 is TGTGCCAGCAGTAATACAGGTCCCTACGAGCAGTACTTC.